Given below is one T cell receptor (beta chain) in context. This clonotype was seen ten or more times. Its target antigen remains unknown. It has no much larger one-base neighbor in the sample; base qualities were not kept. Per the germline V gene, SGHRS is the CDR1 and YFSETQ is the CDR2. The CDR3 measures 14 amino acids from cysteine to phenylalanine. Kept here is only the CDR3 DNA, which spans 42 bases and is read in frame from base 1. A distance of 9 bases separates the germline ends of V and J, which lose 2 bases and 2 bases respectively. The data belong to a study of CD8 T cells in ankylosing spondylitis (dated by TCRdb to 2015 to 2018). Study-wide context: T cell receptor beta repertoires were profiled in healthy donors and ankylosing spondylitis patients so that disease-linked TCR variants could be found. Samples of peripheral blood were taken, and for ankylosing spondylitis patients, synovial fluid was collected as well. The full study cohort comprised 25 ankylosing spondylitis patients and 85 to 120 healthy donors.

Sequencer: Illumina HiSeq 2500. Quantitative 5'-RACE with molecular barcodes was the method used to prepare the TCR beta libraries. In the source study's methods: A new computational method based on a probabilistic model of VDJ rearrangement was used to identify disease-linked TCR variants. The public sequencing data were trimmed at Q25 with fastp and processed into clonotypes with MiXCR by TCRdb, which kept only in-frame beta chains. Each entry merges the rows of one CDR3 protein and shows their most common DNA and genes. The V and J calls shown here were made by TCRdb, not taken from the authors' results. For this sample there are 180,000 or so distinct CDR3 sequences; around 10% appear just once. Clones ranked in the top ten supply 25% to 35% of the sample. Results and caveats for the whole study, not just this receptor: Some motif variants were previously reported in synovial fluid and blood of reactive arthritis patients, suggesting common disease-initiation mechanisms. The disease-linked clones showed a CD8+ phenotype and occurred at relatively low frequencies in peripheral blood. Significant enrichment of the disease-linked clones was reported in matched synovial fluid samples from ankylosing spondylitis patients. A TCR beta motif made up of several highly homologous amino acid variants appeared to be characteristic of blood from ankylosing spondylitis patients.

Material for sequencing was blood, either unsorted or a sorted T cell fraction (not recorded which). The sequence joins TRBV5-1 to TRBJ2-3; no confident D gene assignment can be made. This receptor was obtained from a male donor with ankylosing spondylitis or in good health (not recorded which). The sequence in DNA is TGCGCCAGCAGCTTTACGTCAGACACAGATACGCAGTATTTT. Translated, this gives CASSFTSDTDTQYF. Reference TRBV5-1 and TRBJ2-3 genes cover what lies past the CDR3, so the full variable domain is KAGVTQTPRYLIKTRGQQVTLSCSPISGHRSVSWYQQTPGQGLQFLFEYFSETQRNKGNFPGRFSGRQFSNSRSEMNVSTLELGDSALYLCASSFTSDTDTQYFGPGTRLTVL.